This T cell receptor (beta chain) stems from a study of cytomegalovirus exposure and HLA in healthy donors. Across the study: Out of approximately 400 genotyped donors, about 76% belonged to the Caucasian-associated ancestry cluster. Regarding the study as a whole: Presence/absence analyses rested on an assumption that sequencing depth was roughly uniform across donors. From TCR beta sequences, most subjects' HLA-A and HLA-B alleles were reportedly predicted accurately.

Every donor was a healthy person donating bone marrow. Details on this clone: Its antigen is undetermined.

PCR primers comprised 60 Vbeta and 13 Jbeta primers. Here immunoSEQ multiplex PCR was the method, and the copy in TCRdb shows in-frame clones only, minus some. The sample has under 200,000 clones, roughly 80% seen once; the top ten hold roughly 9.7%. The V gene's germline CDR1 is SGHRS and CDR2 YFSETQ. Unmatched junction bases numbered 11, after V lost 0 bases and J lost 0 bases. CDR3 size: 19 residues. The sequenced sample was PBMCs. The TCR sequence derives from a man aged 18 to 30 in good health and CMV-seropositive. The V gene is TRBV5-1, the J gene TRBJ2-1; the match to TRBD2 covers 8 bases. CDR3 region: CASSLGVGERGSSYNEQFF. CDR3 in DNA: TGCGCCAGCAGCTTGGGGGTGGGCGAGCGGGGGAGCTCCTACAATGAGCAGTTCTTC.